This record looks at one T cell receptor beta chain sequence and its context. The data are from a study of blood T cell repertoires in COVID-19. Method: immunoSEQ multiplex PCR; TCRdb's copy keeps in-frame clones and lacks some. The sample has about 480,000 clones; 85% to 90% are singletons. Deletions cut 4 bases from V and 1 base from J, with 11 bases between. Germline assignment: CDR1 MNHEY and CDR2 SVGAGI. The CDR3 runs 15 residues. This chain joins TRBV6-5 and TRBJ1-3; D uncertain. The specimen was peripheral blood. This receptor was obtained from a woman in her fifties or sixties with COVID-19, enrolled during active disease. The CDR3 DNA is TGTGCCAGCAGTTCGTTCCTGGCTTCTGGAAACACCATATATTTT. It translates to CASSSFLASGNTIYF.